This T cell receptor beta chain was recorded in a study of OX40 agonist ivuxolimab in advanced cancers. Study-wide context: In three patients, partial responses were observed, one with hepatocellular carcinoma and two with cutaneous melanoma.

The protocol was immunoSEQ multiplex PCR, while the TCRdb copy is restricted to in-frame clones and leaves out a portion. The sample consists of around 69,000 clones, 83% of them appearing once. Blood was sampled at baseline, cycle 4 day 1, and cycle 7 day 1. The CDR3 has 12 amino acids. Germline V gene data show CDR1 as SNHLY and CDR2 as FYNNEI. Trimming removed 6 bases from V and 0 bases from J, with 3 bases in between. The receptor was isolated from an adult with an advanced solid tumor such as melanoma, head and neck, liver or kidney cancer. The sample was CD4+ or CD8+ T cells sorted from blood, taken in a trial of the OX40 agonist ivuxolimab. This chain uses TRBV2 with TRBJ1-5; D gene ambiguous. The CDR3 here is CASRNSNQPQHF. CDR3 sequence (DNA): TGTGCCAGCAGGAATAGCAATCAGCCCCAGCATTTT. Full variable domain (remainder filled in from reference TRBV2 and TRBJ1-5): EPEVTQTPSHQVTQMGQEVILRCVPISNHLYFYWYRQILGQKVEFLVSFYNNEISEKSEIFDDQFSVERPDGSNFTLKIRSTKLEDSAMYFCASRNSNQPQHFGDGTRLSIL.